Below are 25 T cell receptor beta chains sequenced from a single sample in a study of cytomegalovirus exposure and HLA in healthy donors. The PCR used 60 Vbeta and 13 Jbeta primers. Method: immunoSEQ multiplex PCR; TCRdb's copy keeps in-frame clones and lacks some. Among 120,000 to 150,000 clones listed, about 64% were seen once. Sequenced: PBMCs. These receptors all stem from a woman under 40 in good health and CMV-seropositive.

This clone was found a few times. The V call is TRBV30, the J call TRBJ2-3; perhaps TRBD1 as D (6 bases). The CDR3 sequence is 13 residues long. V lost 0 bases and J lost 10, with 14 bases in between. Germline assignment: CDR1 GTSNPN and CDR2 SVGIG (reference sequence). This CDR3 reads CAWSVNDKGAQYF. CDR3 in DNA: TGTGCCTGGAGTGTAAACGATAAGGGGGCGCAGTATTTT.

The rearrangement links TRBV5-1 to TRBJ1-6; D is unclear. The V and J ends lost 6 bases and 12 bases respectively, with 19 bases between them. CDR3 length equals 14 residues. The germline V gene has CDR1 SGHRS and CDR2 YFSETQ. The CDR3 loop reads CASKPPGASLPLHF. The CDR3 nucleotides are TGCGCCAGCAAACCCCCTGGAGCAAGTCTACCCCTCCACTTT.

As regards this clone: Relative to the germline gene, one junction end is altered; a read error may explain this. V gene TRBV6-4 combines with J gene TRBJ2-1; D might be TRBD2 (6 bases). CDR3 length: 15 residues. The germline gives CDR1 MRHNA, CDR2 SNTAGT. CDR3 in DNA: TGTGCCAGCAGTGACTTGGGGGGATCCTCCAATGAGCAGTTCTTC. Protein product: CASSDLGGSSNEQFF.

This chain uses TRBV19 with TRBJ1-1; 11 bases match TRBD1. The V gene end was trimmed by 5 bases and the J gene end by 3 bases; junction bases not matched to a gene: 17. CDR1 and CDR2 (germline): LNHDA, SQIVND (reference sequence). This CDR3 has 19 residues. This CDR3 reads CASSGRTRTGGSWDTEAFF. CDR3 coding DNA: TGTGCCAGTAGTGGCCGAACCAGGACAGGGGGCTCTTGGGACACTGAAGCTTTCTTT.

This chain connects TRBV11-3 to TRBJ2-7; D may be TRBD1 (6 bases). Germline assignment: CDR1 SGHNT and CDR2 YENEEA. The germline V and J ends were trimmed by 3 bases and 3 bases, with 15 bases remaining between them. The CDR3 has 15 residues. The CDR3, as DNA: TGTGCCAGCAGCTTGTTCCGGGACAACCTCTACGAGCAGTACTTC. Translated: CASSLFRDNLYEQYF.

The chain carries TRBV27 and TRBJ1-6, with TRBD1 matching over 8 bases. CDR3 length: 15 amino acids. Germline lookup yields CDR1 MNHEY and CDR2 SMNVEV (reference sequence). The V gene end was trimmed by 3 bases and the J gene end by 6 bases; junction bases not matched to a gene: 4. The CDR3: CASSFYGQGNSPLHF. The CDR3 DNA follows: TGTGCCAGCAGTTTCTATGGACAGGGTAATTCACCCCTCCACTTT.

DNA for the CDR3: TGCGCCAGCAGCTTGGATCGGGCAACTAATGAAAAACTGTTTTTT. It encodes CASSLDRATNEKLFF. The chain combines TRBV5-1 with TRBJ1-4; D not certain. This CDR3 comprises 15 residues. The V gene lost 0 bases and the J gene lost 0 bases, with 6 bases spanning the gap. Germline CDR1 reads SGHRS; CDR2 reads YFSETQ.

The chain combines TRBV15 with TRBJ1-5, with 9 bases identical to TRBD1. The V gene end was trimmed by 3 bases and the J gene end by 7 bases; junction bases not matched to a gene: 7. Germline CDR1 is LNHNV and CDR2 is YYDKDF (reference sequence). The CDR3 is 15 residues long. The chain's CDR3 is CATSSLQGAWQPQHF. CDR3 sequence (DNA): TGTGCCACCAGCAGTTTACAGGGGGCGTGGCAGCCCCAGCATTTT.

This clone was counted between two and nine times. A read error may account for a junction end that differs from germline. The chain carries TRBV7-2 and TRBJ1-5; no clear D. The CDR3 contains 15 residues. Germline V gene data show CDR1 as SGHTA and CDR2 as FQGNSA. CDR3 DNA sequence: TGTGCCAGCAGCTTAGATGGAGTTAGCTATCAGCCCCAGCATTTT. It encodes CASSLDGVSYQPQHF.

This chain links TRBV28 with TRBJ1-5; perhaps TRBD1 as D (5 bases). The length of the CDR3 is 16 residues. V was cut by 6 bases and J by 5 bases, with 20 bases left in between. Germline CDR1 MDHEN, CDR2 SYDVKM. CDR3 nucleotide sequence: TGTGCCAGCAGCCCCTCGGGGGTGGGAGGGTATCAGCCCCAGCATTTT. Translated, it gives CASSPSGVGGYQPQHF.

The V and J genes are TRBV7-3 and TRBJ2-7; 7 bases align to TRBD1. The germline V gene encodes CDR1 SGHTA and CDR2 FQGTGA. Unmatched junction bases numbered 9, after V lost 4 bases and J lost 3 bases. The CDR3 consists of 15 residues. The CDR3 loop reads CASSSGPGQYYEQYF. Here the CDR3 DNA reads TGTGCCAGCAGCTCCGGTCCGGGACAGTACTACGAGCAGTACTTC.

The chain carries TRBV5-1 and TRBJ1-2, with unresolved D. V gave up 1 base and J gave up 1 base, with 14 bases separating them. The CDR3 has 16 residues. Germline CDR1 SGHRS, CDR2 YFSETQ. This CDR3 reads CASSLSVPVDNYGYTF. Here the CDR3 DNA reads TGCGCCAGCAGCTTGTCTGTCCCAGTCGATAACTATGGCTACACCTTC.

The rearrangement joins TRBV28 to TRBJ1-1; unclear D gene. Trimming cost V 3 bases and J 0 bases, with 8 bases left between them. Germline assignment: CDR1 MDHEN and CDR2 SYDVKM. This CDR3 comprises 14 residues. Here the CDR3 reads CASSFRVLNTEAFF. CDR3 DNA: TGTGCCAGCAGTTTCCGGGTCTTGAACACTGAAGCTTTCTTT. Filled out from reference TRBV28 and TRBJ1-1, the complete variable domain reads DVKVTQSSRYLVKRTGEKVFLECVQDMDHENMFWYRQDPGLGLRLIYFSYDVKMKEKGDIPEGYSVSREKKERFSLILESASTNQTSMYLCASSFRVLNTEAFFGQGTRLTVV.

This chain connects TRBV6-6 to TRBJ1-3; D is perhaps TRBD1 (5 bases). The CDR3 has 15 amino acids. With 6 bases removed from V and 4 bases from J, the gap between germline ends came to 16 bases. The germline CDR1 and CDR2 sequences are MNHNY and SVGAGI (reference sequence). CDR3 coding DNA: TGTGCCAGCAGAATGGGGACTCTTGGCGGAAACACCATATATTTT. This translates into CASRMGTLGGNTIYF.

CDR3 in DNA: TGTGCCAGCAGTTTCGGGACAGCCGCAGGCTATGGCTACACCTTC. Its protein product is CASSFGTAAGYGYTF. V is TRBV6-5 and J is TRBJ1-2, with 7 bases aligning to TRBD1. The CDR3 runs 15 residues. Germline V gene data show CDR1 as MNHEY and CDR2 as SVGAGI. J lost 4 bases, V lost 4 bases, and 9 bases had no gene match.

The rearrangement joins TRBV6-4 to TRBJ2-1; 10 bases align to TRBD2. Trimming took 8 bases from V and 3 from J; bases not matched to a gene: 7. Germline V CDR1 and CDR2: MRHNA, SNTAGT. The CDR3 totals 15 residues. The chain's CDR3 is CASVEGTSVYNEQFF. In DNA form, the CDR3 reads TGTGCCAGCGTTGAAGGGACTAGCGTCTACAATGAGCAGTTCTTC.

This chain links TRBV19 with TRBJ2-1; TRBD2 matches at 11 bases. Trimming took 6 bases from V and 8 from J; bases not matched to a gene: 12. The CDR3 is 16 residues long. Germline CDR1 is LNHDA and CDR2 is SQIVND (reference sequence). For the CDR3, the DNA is TGTGCCAGTAGACGAAAGACTAGCGGGAATGGGTATGAGCAGTTCTTC. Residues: CASRRKTSGNGYEQFF.

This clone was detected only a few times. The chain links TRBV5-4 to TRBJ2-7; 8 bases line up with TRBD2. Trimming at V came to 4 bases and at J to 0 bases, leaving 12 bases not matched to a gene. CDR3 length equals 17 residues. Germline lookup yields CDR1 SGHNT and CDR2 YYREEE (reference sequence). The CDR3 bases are TGTGCCAGCAGCATGGGGCAGGGCGGGAGGCCCTCCTACGAGCAGTACTTC. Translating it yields CASSMGQGGRPSYEQYF.

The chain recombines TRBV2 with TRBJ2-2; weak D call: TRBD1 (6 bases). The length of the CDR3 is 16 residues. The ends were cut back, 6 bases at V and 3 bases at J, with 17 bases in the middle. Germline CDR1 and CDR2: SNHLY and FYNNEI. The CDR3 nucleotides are TGTGCCAGCAGGTTGGACAGTAACTGGGACACCGGGGAGCTGTTTTTT. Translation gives CASRLDSNWDTGELFF.

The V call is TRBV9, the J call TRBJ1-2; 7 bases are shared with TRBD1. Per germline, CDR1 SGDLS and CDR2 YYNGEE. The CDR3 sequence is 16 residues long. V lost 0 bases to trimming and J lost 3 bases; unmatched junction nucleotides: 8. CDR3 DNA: TGTGCCAGCAGCGTAGCCCGTTCTCAGGGGGACTATGGCTACACCTTC. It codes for CASSVARSQGDYGYTF.

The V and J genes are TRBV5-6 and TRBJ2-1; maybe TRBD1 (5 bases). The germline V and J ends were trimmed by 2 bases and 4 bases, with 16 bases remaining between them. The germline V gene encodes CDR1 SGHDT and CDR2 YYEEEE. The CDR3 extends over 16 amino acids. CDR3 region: CASSFYETESYNEQFF. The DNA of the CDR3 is TGTGCCAGCAGCTTTTACGAGACAGAGTCTTACAATGAGCAGTTCTTC.

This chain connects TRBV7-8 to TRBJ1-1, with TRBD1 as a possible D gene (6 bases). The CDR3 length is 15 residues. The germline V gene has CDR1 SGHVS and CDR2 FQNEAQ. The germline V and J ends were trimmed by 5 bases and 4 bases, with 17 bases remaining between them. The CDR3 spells CASSLAGVAVTEAFF. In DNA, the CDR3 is TGTGCCAGCAGCCTCGCAGGGGTGGCAGTCACTGAAGCTTTCTTT.

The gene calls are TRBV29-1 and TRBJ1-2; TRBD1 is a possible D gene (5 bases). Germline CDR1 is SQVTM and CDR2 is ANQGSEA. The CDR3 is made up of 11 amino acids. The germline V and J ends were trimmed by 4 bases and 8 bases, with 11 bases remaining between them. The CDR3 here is CSVGGTGGYTF. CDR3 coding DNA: TGCAGCGTTGGAGGGACTGGAGGCTACACCTTC. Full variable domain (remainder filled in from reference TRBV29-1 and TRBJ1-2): SAVISQKPSRDICQRGTSLTIQCQVDSQVTMMFWYRQQPGQSLTLIATANQGSEATYESGFVIDKFPISRPNLTFSTLTVSNMSPEDSSIYLCSVGGTGGYTFGSGTRLTVV.

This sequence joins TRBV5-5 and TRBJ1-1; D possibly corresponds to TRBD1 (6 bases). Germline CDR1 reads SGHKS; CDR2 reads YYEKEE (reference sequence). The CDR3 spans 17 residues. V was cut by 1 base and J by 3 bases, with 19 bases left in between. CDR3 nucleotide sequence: TGTGCCAGCAGCTTGAGGGGGATAATAATTCCGGACACTGAAGCTTTCTTT. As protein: CASSLRGIIIPDTEAFF.

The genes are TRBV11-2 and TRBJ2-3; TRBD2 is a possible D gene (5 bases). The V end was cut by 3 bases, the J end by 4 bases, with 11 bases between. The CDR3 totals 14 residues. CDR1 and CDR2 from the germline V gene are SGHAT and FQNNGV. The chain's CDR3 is CASSFMARADTQYF. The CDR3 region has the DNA TGTGCCAGCAGCTTCATGGCGAGGGCAGATACGCAGTATTTT. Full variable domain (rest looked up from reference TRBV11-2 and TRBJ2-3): EAGVAQSPRYKIIEKRQSVAFWCNPISGHATLYWYQQILGQGPKLLIQFQNNGVVDDSQLPKDRFSAERLKGVDSTLKIQPAKLEDSAVYLCASSFMARADTQYFGPGTRLTVL.